What follows describes a single TCR beta chain. The germline V and J ends were trimmed by 2 bases and 7 bases, with 11 bases remaining between them. There are 13 residues in the CDR3. Germline CDR1 reads SEHNR; CDR2 reads FQNEAQ (reference sequence). The data derive from a study of blood T cell repertoires in COVID-19. Profiling relied on immunoSEQ multiplex PCR, and the TCRdb table lists in-frame clones only, not all of them. The repertoire holds hundreds of thousands of clones, approximately 80% seen once, with 15% to 20% in the top ten. This sequence joins TRBV7-9 and TRBJ1-1, with D unresolved. The TCR comes from a woman of 80 years or more with active or convalescent COVID-19. Sample: peripheral blood. The CDR3 region is CASSLTIGVEAFF. The CDR3, as DNA: TGTGCCAGCAGCTTAACCATCGGGGTTGAAGCTTTCTTT.